The present TCR beta chain was sequenced within a study of cytomegalovirus exposure and HLA in healthy donors. V was pared by 3 bases and J by 5 bases, with 3 bases of the junction left unmatched. Germline V gene lookup returns CDR1 SGHRS and CDR2 YFSETQ. The CDR3 covers 14 residues. 60 Vbeta and 13 Jbeta primers were used in PCR. Here immunoSEQ multiplex PCR was the method, and the copy in TCRdb shows in-frame clones only, minus some. The data show about 110,000 clones, approximately 81% seen once. The sequence was collected from a woman aged 18-29 years in good health and CMV-seropositive. Sequencing was performed on PBMCs. V is TRBV5-1 and J is TRBJ1-1; 11 positions match TRBD1. The CDR3: CASSSGTGGTEAFF. CDR3 DNA sequence: TGCGCCAGCAGCTCCGGGACAGGGGGAACTGAAGCTTTCTTT.